The clone carrying this T cell receptor beta chain is deemed medium-sized by its frequency. Its antigen remains unknown. UMI-labeled 5' RACE was used, and it produced the TCR beta libraries. TCRdb re-analyzed the 5' RACE reads; it lists each CDR3 protein once, without DNA. The table gives several thousand distinct CDR3 sequences; the top ten clones make up approximately 25% of it. Buffy coats of healthy donors provided the PBMC used. A negative magnetic separation step was used to enrich total CD8+ T cells. These data originate in a study of human CD8 memory T cell subsets. Overall study findings and caveats: Stem-like memory and precursor exhausted T cell populations exhibited comparably high diversity, in distinction to effector memory cells. Stem-like memory T cells and precursor exhausted T cells had repertoires whose mutual overlap was minimal.

CDR1 is SEHNR, CDR2 FQNEAQ, per germline (reference sequence). This CDR3 comprises 15 residues. The chain carries TRBV7-9 and TRBJ2-1; TCRdb's assignment of TRBD1 cannot be checked, as there is no DNA. The sequence was obtained from a human donor in good health. Material for sequencing was CD8+ T cells from PBMCs. CDR3 amino acids: CASSSDRGHKSEQFF.